This TCR beta chain was profiled in a study of response to subunit inactivated influenza vaccine. General study points: The authors put forward the suggestion that each seasonal influenza vaccination may bring in only a limited number of new T cells.

V was pared by 6 bases and J by 5 bases, with 17 bases between. Germline lookup yields CDR1 SGHVS and CDR2 FQNEAQ. The CDR3 length is 14 residues. This clonotype was detected only a few times. Its antigen remains unknown. TCRdb reprocessed the RT-PCR reads with MiXCR, giving one entry per CDR3 protein. The sample records over 150,000 distinct CDR3 sequences, 9.2% being singletons. J is TRBJ2-7 and V is TRBV7-8; D possibly corresponds to TRBD1 (6 bases). The TCR was taken from a man aged 50 or older who received an inactivated influenza vaccine. The specimen comprised non-naive T cells sorted from PBMCs, sampled on the day of vaccination. CDR3 in amino acids: CASSSITGSHEQYF. CDR3 in DNA: TGTGCCAGCAGTTCTATTACAGGGTCCCACGAGCAGTACTTC. Filled out from reference TRBV7-8 and TRBJ2-7, the complete variable domain reads GAGVSQSPRYKVAKRGQDVALRCDPISGHVSLFWYQQALGQGPEFLTYFQNEAQLDKSGLPSDRFFAERPEGSVSTLKIQRTQQEDSAVYLCASSSITGSHEQYFGPGTRLTVT.